The sequence of this T cell receptor beta chain was determined in a study of cytomegalovirus exposure and HLA in healthy donors. Study information: Researchers previously reported finding about 110 million unique TCR beta sequences from roughly 170 million T cells. HLA-typed donors were the source of about 85 million unique TCRs, which an early data release held. Study-wide points: Previous analysis showed most TCR beta V segments were productive about 87% or about 30% of the time. It is likely that the observed cluster of highly shared sequence variants was a sequencing artifact.

On this clone itself: What it binds is not known.

The PCR made use of 60 Vbeta and 13 Jbeta primers. Repertoires were generated with immunoSEQ multiplex PCR, while TCRdb's copy carries only in-frame clones and drops some. The sample consists of about 240,000 clones, about 81% of them appearing once. Germline CDR1 and CDR2: DFQATT and SNEGSKA (reference sequence). The CDR3 is 11 residues long. V was trimmed by 6 bases and J by 6 bases, leaving 11 bases between them. Specimen: PBMCs. The J gene is TRBJ1-2, the V gene TRBV20-1; weak D call: TRBD1 (6 bases). The receptor was derived from a woman aged 55 to 70 in good health and CMV-seropositive. The CDR3 here is CSAINRDGYTF. Here the CDR3 DNA reads TGCAGTGCGATTAACAGGGATGGCTACACCTTC.